The text below deals with one T cell receptor beta chain. Its antigen is not known. These data originate in a study of T cells in tuberculosis. Study context: A South African cohort included IGRA-negative adolescents, latently infected IGRA-positive adolescents and adults with active tuberculosis.

Whole-study findings and limits: Using the GMM-specific repertoire gave around 90% accuracy versus approximately 70% with motifs. Active tuberculosis alpha repertoires lay closer to GMM-specific TCRs than controls'.

Only in-frame clones appear in the TCRdb table, and some are missing; sequencing was by immunoSEQ multiplex PCR. The sample contains 30,000 to 40,000 clones, approximately 96% of which appear only once. This sequence was found in a donor aged 10 to 29 with latent tuberculosis or without tuberculosis infection. Sequenced sample: PBMCs.

The CDR3 sequence is CASSLVQVGTEAFF. The CDR3 DNA reads TGTGCCAGCAGCTTGGTTCAGGTGGGCACTGAAGCTTTCTTT. The chain recombines TRBV5-8 with TRBJ1-1; D is ambiguous. The CDR3 totals 14 residues. Trimming pared 0 bases from V and 4 bases from J, leaving 10 bases between. Germline V gene lookup returns CDR1 SGHTS and CDR2 YDEGEE.